This TCR beta chain originates from a study of T cell changes during pregnancy in multiple sclerosis. Germline V lookup: CDR1 SGDLS, CDR2 YYNGEE. Trimming shortened V by 1 base and J by 7 bases, and 12 bases separated the two germline ends. The CDR3 is 14 amino acids. Libraries were prepared by immunoSEQ multiplex PCR; TCRdb keeps only in-frame clonotypes and omits some of them. This sample has tens of thousands of clones, with approximately 93% found just once. The clonotype originates from a female donor with multiple sclerosis, enrolled in a pregnancy study. The chain links TRBV9 to TRBJ2-1; tentative D call: TRBD2 (6 bases). Sequencing was performed on peripheral blood, taken in the second trimester of pregnancy. CDR3 region: CASSVFLAANEQFF. The CDR3, as DNA: TGTGCCAGCAGCGTATTCTTAGCGGCGAATGAGCAGTTCTTC. Filled out from reference TRBV9 and TRBJ2-1, the complete variable domain reads DSGVTQTPKHLITATGQRVTLRCSPRSGDLSVYWYQQSLDQGLQFLIQYYNGEERAKGNILERFSAQQFPDLHSELNLSSLELGDSALYFCASSVFLAANEQFFGPGTRLTVL.